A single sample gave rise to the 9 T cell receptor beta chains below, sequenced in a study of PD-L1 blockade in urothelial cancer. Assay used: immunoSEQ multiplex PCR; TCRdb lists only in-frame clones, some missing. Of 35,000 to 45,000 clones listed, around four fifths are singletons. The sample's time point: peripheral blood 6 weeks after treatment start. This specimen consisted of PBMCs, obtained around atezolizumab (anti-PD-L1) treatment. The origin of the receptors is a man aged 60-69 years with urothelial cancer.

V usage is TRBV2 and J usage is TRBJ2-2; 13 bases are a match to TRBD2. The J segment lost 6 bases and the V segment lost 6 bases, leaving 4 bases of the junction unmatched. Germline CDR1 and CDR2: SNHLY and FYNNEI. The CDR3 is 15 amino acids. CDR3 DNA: TGTGCCAGCAGCTCTACTAGCGGGGGGGCCGGGGAGCTGTTTTTT. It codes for CASSSTSGGAGELFF.

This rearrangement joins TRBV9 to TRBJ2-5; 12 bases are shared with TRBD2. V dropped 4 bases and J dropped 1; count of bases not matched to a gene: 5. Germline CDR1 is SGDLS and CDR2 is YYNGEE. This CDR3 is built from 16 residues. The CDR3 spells CASSPRLAGAQETQYF. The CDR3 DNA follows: TGTGCCAGCAGCCCCCGACTAGCGGGGGCCCAAGAGACCCAGTACTTC. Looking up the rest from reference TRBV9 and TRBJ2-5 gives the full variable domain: DSGVTQTPKHLITATGQRVTLRCSPRSGDLSVYWYQQSLDQGLQFLIQYYNGEERAKGNILERFSAQQFPDLHSELNLSSLELGDSALYFCASSPRLAGAQETQYFGPGTRLLVL.

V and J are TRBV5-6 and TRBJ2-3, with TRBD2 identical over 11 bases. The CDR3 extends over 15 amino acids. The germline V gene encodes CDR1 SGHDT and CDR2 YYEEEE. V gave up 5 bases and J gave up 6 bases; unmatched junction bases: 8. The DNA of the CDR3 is TGTGCCAGCAGGGGCCTAGCGGGGGGTTCGGATACGCAGTATTTT. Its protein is CASRGLAGGSDTQYF.

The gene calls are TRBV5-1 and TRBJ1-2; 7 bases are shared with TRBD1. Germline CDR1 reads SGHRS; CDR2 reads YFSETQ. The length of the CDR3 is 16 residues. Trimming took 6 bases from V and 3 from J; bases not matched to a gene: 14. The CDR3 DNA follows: TGCGCCAGCAACCCCGGGACAGTCCAGAGTTACTATGGCTACACCTTC. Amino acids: CASNPGTVQSYYGYTF. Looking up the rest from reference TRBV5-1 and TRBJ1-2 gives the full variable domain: KAGVTQTPRYLIKTRGQQVTLSCSPISGHRSVSWYQQTPGQGLQFLFEYFSETQRNKGNFPGRFSGRQFSNSRSEMNVSTLELGDSALYLCASNPGTVQSYYGYTFGSGTRLTVV.

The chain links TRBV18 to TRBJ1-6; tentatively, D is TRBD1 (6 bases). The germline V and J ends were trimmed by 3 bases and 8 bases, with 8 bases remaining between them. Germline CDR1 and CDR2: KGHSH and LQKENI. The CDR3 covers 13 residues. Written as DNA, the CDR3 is TGTGCCAGCTCACCGACAGGCGATTCACCCCTCCACTTT. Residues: CASSPTGDSPLHF.

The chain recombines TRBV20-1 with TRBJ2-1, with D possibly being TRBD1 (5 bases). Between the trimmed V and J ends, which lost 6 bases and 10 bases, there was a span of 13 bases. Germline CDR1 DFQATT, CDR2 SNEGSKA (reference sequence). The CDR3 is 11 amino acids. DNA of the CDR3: TGCAGTGCCAGGGTCCAGGCGGAGCAGTTCTTC. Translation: CSARVQAEQFF.

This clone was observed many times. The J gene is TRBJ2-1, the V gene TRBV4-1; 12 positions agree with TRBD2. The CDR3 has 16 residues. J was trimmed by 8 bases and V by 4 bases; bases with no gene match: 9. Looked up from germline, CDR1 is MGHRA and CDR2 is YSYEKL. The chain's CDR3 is CASSLRTSGVVDEQFF. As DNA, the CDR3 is TGCGCCAGCAGCCTGAGGACTAGCGGGGTGGTGGATGAGCAGTTCTTC.

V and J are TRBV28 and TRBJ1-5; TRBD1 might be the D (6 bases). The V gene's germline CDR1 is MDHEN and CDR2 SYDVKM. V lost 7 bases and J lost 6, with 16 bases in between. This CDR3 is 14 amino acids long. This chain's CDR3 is CASTPGGGVQPQHF. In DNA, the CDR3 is TGTGCCAGCACCCCGGGGGGGGGCGTTCAGCCCCAGCATTTT.

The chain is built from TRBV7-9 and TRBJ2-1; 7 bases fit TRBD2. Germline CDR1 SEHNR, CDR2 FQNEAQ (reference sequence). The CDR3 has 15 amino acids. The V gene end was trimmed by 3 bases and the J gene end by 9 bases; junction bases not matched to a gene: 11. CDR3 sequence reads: CASSFPGGTTVEQFF. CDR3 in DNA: TGTGCCAGCAGCTTCCCTGGGGGGACTACAGTTGAGCAGTTCTTC.